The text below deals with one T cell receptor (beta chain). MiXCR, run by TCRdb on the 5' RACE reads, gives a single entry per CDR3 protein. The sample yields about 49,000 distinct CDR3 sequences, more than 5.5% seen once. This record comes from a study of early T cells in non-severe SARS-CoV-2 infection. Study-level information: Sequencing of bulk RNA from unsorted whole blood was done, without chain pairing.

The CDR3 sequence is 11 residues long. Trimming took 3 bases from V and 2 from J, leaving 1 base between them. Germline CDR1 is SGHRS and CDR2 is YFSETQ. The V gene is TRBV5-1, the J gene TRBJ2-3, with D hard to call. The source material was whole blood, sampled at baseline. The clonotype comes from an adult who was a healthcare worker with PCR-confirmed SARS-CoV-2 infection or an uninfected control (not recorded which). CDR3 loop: CASSYTDTQYF. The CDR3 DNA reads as TGCGCCAGCAGCTACACAGATACGCAGTATTTT.